This TCR beta chain was recorded in a study of cytomegalovirus exposure and HLA in healthy donors. Study overall: The use of the same platform for the 120 validation repertoires and the 550 to 700 first-cohort repertoires was reported by a later analysis.

Here immunoSEQ multiplex PCR was the method, and the copy in TCRdb shows in-frame clones only, minus some. The sample records under 200,000 clones, around 92% being singletons. Sequencing was done on a sample of PBMCs. The clonotype originates from a man aged 18 to 29 in good health and CMV-seropositive.

The CDR3 nucleotides read TGCGCCAGCAGCTTGACAGGGGGGACTGGGGCCAACGTCCTGACTTTC. Its translation is CASSLTGGTGANVLTF. The gene calls are TRBV5-1 and TRBJ2-6, with TRBD1 matching 8 bases. Germline CDR1 SGHRS, CDR2 YFSETQ. After removal of 1 base from V and 2 bases from J, the junction contained 2 bases not matched to a gene. The CDR3 covers 16 residues.